A single sample is the source of the 2 T cell receptor beta chains below, sequenced in a study of shared clonotypes between healthy human individuals. Clones were sequenced by immunoSEQ multiplex PCR, and TCRdb holds only the in-frame ones, with some missing. The data show approximately 350,000 clones, less than 85% seen once. The sequencing sample was made of memory CD4+ T cells sorted from blood. Subset noted: CD45RA-negative fraction. The origin of the receptors is a man aged 30 to 45 in good health.

The chain has TRBV10-1 and TRBJ2-3; TRBD2 matches at 10 bases. Germline CDR1 and CDR2: WNHNN and SYGVQD (reference sequence). V was clipped by 5 bases and J by 4 bases; unmatched bases: 15. The CDR3 has 18 residues. CDR3 loop: CASSSRSRLAGDADTQYF. The CDR3 bases are TGCGCCAGCAGTTCTAGGTCCCGGCTAGCGGGAGACGCAGATACGCAGTATTTT.

The genes are TRBV10-2 and TRBJ2-7, with a weak D call TRBD1 (5 bases). The CDR3 length is 15 residues. Between the trimmed V and J ends, which lost 7 bases and 1 base, there was a span of 17 bases. Germline assignment: CDR1 WSHSY and CDR2 SAAADI. CDR3 sequence (DNA): TGCGCCAGCACTATAATGAAGACAGATTCCTACGAGCAGTACTTC. Its translation is CASTIMKTDSYEQYF.